Listed below are T cell receptor beta chains from one sample, sequenced in a study of early T cells in non-severe SARS-CoV-2 infection. TCRdb re-analysed the 5' RACE reads in MiXCR, keeping a single row per CDR3 protein. The data contain roughly 69,000 distinct CDR3 sequences, 9% to 10% of them singletons. The sequencing here drew on whole blood, taken at baseline. Receptor source: an adult who was a healthcare worker with PCR-confirmed SARS-CoV-2 infection or an uninfected control (not recorded which). Both conserved end residues are part of each CDR3. D genes are given only for firm matches. Some rows mark clone size as missing; the rest say once, few, many or name a class of expanded clone.

j_call clone_size v_call d_call cdr3_aa cdr3_nt
TRBJ2-3 many TRBV7-6 TRBD2 CASSLALAADTQYF TGTGCCAGCAGCTTAGCACTAGCGGCAGATACGCAGTATTTT
TRBJ2-1 many TRBV20-1 NA CSAEDKYNEQFF TGCAGTGCGGAGGACAAGTACAATGAGCAGTTCTTC
TRBJ2-5 many TRBV12-3/TRBV12-4 TRBD1 CASRGTGGTQYF TGTGCCAGCAGAGGGACAGGGGGGACCCAGTACTTC
TRBJ2-2 NA TRBV3-1 NA CASSQGLWNTGELFF TGTGCCAGCAGCCAAGGACTTTGGAACACCGGGGAGCTGTTTTTT
TRBJ2-1 few TRBV29-1 NA CSVVPSYNEQFF TGCAGCGTTGTCCCATCCTACAATGAGCAGTTCTTC
TRBJ2-7 few TRBV9 NA CASSPAGPSQYEQYF TGTGCCAGCAGCCCGGCAGGGCCCTCTCAGTACGAGCAGTACTTC
TRBJ2-3 many TRBV14 NA CASSRIVKDTQYF TGTGCCAGCAGCCGGATCGTCAAAGATACGCAGTATTTT
TRBJ2-1 few TRBV25-1 TRBD2 CASGARGMSGRGNEQFF TGTGCCAGCGGAGCCCGTGGTATGAGCGGGAGAGGAAATGAGCAGTTCTTC
TRBJ2-1 many TRBV7-2 TRBD2 CASSRIALAGADNEQFF TGTGCCAGCAGCAGGATAGCTCTAGCGGGAGCTGACAATGAGCAGTTCTTC
TRBJ1-6 many TRBV12-3/TRBV12-4 NA CASRGRDSPLHF TGTGCCAGCAGGGGAAGGGACTCACCCCTCCACTTT
TRBJ2-7 many TRBV6-6 TRBD2 CASTHQRGKYEQYF TGTGCCAGCACCCACCAGCGGGGAAAATACGAGCAGTACTTC
TRBJ2-1 many TRBV27 TRBD2 CASSLLGGRASHEQFF TGTGCCAGCAGTTTACTTGGCGGGAGGGCCAGCCATGAGCAGTTCTTC
TRBJ2-7 few TRBV4-3 NA CASSKEVGPDEQYF TGCGCCAGCAGCAAAGAGGTAGGGCCCGACGAGCAGTACTTC
TRBJ2-1 NA TRBV19 TRBD1 CASRRGQGADNEQFF TGTGCCAGTAGACGGGGACAGGGGGCAGACAATGAGCAGTTCTTC
TRBJ1-2 many TRBV5-1 TRBD1 CASSQDRGAYGYTF TGCGCCAGCAGTCAGGACAGGGGAGCCTATGGCTACACCTTC
TRBJ1-2 many TRBV27 NA CASSLLAPLLYRGANYGYTF TGTGCCAGCAGTTTATTGGCTCCCTTGTTGTACCGGGGGGCTAACTATGGCTACACCTTC
TRBJ2-1 NA TRBV9 NA CASSTTPGPSIPGTTNEQFF TGTGCCAGCAGCACAACGCCCGGGCCCTCTATACCGGGAACTACCAATGAGCAGTTCTTC
TRBJ2-7 many TRBV4-1 TRBD1 CASSPLDRDEQYF TGCGCCAGCAGCCCCCTTGACAGGGACGAGCAGTACTTC
TRBJ2-3 few TRBV6-2/TRBV6-3 TRBD1 CASSYRTGRTDTQYF TGTGCCAGCAGTTACCGGACAGGCCGCACAGATACGCAGTATTTT
TRBJ2-6 NA TRBV24-1 NA CATSDTRGSGANVLTF TGTGCCACCAGTGACACCAGGGGCTCTGGGGCCAACGTCCTGACTTTC
TRBJ2-5 few TRBV7-9 NA CASSTSRLIQETQYF TGTGCCAGCAGCACCAGTCGACTAATTCAAGAGACCCAGTACTTC
TRBJ2-3 many TRBV28 NA CASSLYEDTQYF TGTGCCAGCAGTTTGTATGAGGATACGCAGTATTTT